These 18 T cell receptor beta chains came from one sample sequenced in a study of cytomegalovirus exposure and HLA in healthy donors. With 60 Vbeta and 13 Jbeta primers, the PCR was carried out. Profiled with immunoSEQ multiplex PCR; TCRdb holds only in-frame clones, not every one. This sample has tens of thousands of clones; 70% to 75% occur once, and the top ten carry more than 3.5%. Sequencing used PBMCs. The receptors originated from a man in his 60s in good health and CMV-seronegative.

V is TRBV7-3 and J is TRBJ2-1, with TRBD2 matching over 8 bases. Germline values: CDR1 SGHTA, CDR2 FQGTGA. J gave up 7 bases and V 4 bases, and 9 bases lay outside the gene matches. CDR3 length: 15 amino acids. CDR3: CASSSGPGLGNEQFF. The CDR3 bases are TGTGCCAGCAGCTCGGGACCGGGACTAGGGAATGAGCAGTTCTTC.

The chain is built from TRBV5-5 and TRBJ1-6, with TRBD1 matching 7 bases. The CDR3 spans 15 residues. V gave up 4 bases and J gave up 8 bases; unmatched junction bases: 9. The germline CDR1 and CDR2 sequences are SGHKS and YYEKEE (reference sequence). CDR3 DNA: TGTGCCAGCAGCCCTCCGGACAGGAGTTATTCACCCCTCCACTTT. Its protein is CASSPPDRSYSPLHF.

The chain joins TRBV7-6 to TRBJ1-4; 12 bases map to TRBD1. Germline-derived CDR1 and CDR2 are SGHVS and FNYEAQ. CDR3 length: 16 residues. The V segment lost 5 bases and the J segment 3 bases; nucleotides outside the gene matches: 4. CDR3 sequence: CASSRGQGASNEKLFF. DNA for the CDR3: TGTGCCAGCAGCCGGGGACAGGGGGCGTCTAATGAAAAACTGTTTTTT.

The rearrangement joins TRBV5-5 to TRBJ1-2, with D perhaps matching TRBD1 (6 bases). Germline V gene lookup returns CDR1 SGHKS and CDR2 YYEKEE (reference sequence). The CDR3 length is 15 residues. Trimming left V 2 bases short and J 1 base short, with 12 bases between. CDR3 in amino acids: CASSFYRALNYGYTF. The CDR3 nucleotides are TGTGCCAGCAGCTTTTACAGGGCCCTTAACTATGGCTACACCTTC.

In this sample, this clone turned up a few times. The chain joins TRBV13 to TRBJ2-7; TRBD2 matches at 9 bases. The ends lost 5 bases at V and 0 bases at J; junction bases unmatched: 2. This CDR3 is built from 14 residues. Per germline, CDR1 PRHDT and CDR2 FYEKMQ (reference sequence). The CDR3 loop is CASSRGGDSYEQYF. In DNA form, the CDR3 reads TGTGCCAGCAGCCGCGGGGGGGACTCCTACGAGCAGTACTTC. Supplemented by reference TRBV13 and TRBJ2-7, the full variable domain reads AAGVIQSPRHLIKEKRETATLKCYPIPRHDTVYWYQQGPGQDPQFLISFYEKMQSDKGSIPDRFSAQQFSDYHSELNMSSLELGDSALYFCASSRGGDSYEQYFGPGTRLTVT.

This chain links TRBV6-1 with TRBJ1-1, with D perhaps matching TRBD1 (6 bases). Deletions cut 6 bases from V and 1 base from J, with 6 bases between. CDR3 length: 12 amino acids. Germline CDR1 is MNHNS and CDR2 is SASEGT. This chain's CDR3 is CASRDRNTEAFF. DNA of the CDR3: TGTGCCAGCAGGGACAGGAACACTGAAGCTTTCTTT.

V usage is TRBV4-2 and J usage is TRBJ2-7; D is undetermined. This CDR3 region has 15 residues. The germline V gene has CDR1 LGHNA and CDR2 YNFKEQ. Deletions cut 2 bases from V and 0 bases from J, with 11 bases between. Here the CDR3 reads CASSQTSWSSYEQYF. CDR3 sequence (DNA): TGTGCCAGCAGCCAAACGTCGTGGAGCTCCTACGAGCAGTACTTC.

The chain is built from TRBV7-9 and TRBJ1-3; 7 bases fit TRBD1. CDR1 and CDR2 (germline): SEHNR, FQNEAQ (reference sequence). V shed 5 bases, J shed 4 bases, and the junction held 5 bases outside the gene matches. The CDR3 totals 14 residues. In DNA, the CDR3 is TGTGCCAGCAGCCCGCGACAGGGAGGAAACACCATATATTTT. Amino acids: CASSPRQGGNTIYF.

CDR3 amino acids: CASGRQGAWGNTIYF. The CDR3 DNA follows: TGTGCCAGCGGAAGACAGGGGGCGTGGGGAAACACCATATATTTT. The chain carries TRBV6-1 and TRBJ1-3; 10 nucleotides match TRBD1. This CDR3 has 15 amino acids. J lost 4 bases, V lost 8 bases, and 8 bases had no gene match. Looked up from germline, CDR1 is MNHNS and CDR2 is SASEGT.

This chain connects TRBV6-1 to TRBJ1-1, with D maybe TRBD1 (5 bases). V was shortened by 2 bases and J by 5 bases, with 15 bases between the two germline ends. Germline CDR1 and CDR2: MNHNS and SASEGT. CDR3 length: 15 amino acids. As DNA, the CDR3 is TGTGCCAGCAGTGAACCGGCTGGGGGGAGAACTGAAGCTTTCTTT. Translation gives CASSEPAGGRTEAFF.

The rearrangement links TRBV11-2 to TRBJ2-3, with a possible D match to TRBD2 (8 bases). V gave up 5 bases and J gave up 9 bases, with 27 bases separating them. Germline CDR1 is SGHAT and CDR2 is FQNNGV. This CDR3 region has 17 residues. CDR3 region: CASSQGVYSGEGGTQYF. CDR3 in DNA: TGTGCCAGCAGCCAAGGCGTGTATAGCGGGGAAGGGGGCACGCAGTATTTT. Full variable domain (rest looked up from reference TRBV11-2 and TRBJ2-3): EAGVAQSPRYKIIEKRQSVAFWCNPISGHATLYWYQQILGQGPKLLIQFQNNGVVDDSQLPKDRFSAERLKGVDSTLKIQPAKLEDSAVYLCASSQGVYSGEGGTQYFGPGTRLTVL.

The chain uses TRBV6-4 and TRBJ1-6; D might be TRBD1 (5 bases). This CDR3 is 15 amino acids long. The V and J ends lost 4 bases and 5 bases respectively, with 12 bases between them. The germline CDR1 and CDR2 sequences are MRHNA and SNTAGT. As DNA, the CDR3 is TGTGCCAGCAGTGTTCAGGGCGCGAATAATTCACCCCTCCACTTT. This sequence encodes CASSVQGANNSPLHF.

The chain joins TRBV5-5 to TRBJ2-3, with TRBD1 matching 8 bases. Germline lookup yields CDR1 SGHKS and CDR2 YYEKEE (reference sequence). This CDR3 has 16 residues. The trim removed 4 bases at V and 1 base at J, leaving 8 bases unmatched. The DNA of the CDR3 is TGTGCCAGCAGCACCTGGGAGACAGGGGGCACAGATACGCAGTATTTT. Protein: CASSTWETGGTDTQYF.

The chain links TRBV5-6 to TRBJ2-7; D perhaps matches TRBD2 (5 bases). Germline V lookup: CDR1 SGHDT, CDR2 YYEEEE. The germline V and J ends were trimmed by 2 bases and 9 bases, with 18 bases remaining between them. This CDR3 spans 14 amino acids. For the CDR3, the DNA is TGTGCCAGCAGCTTCCCCGGGGTCGGTTCCGGGCAGTACTTC. Translated: CASSFPGVGSGQYF.

The rearrangement uses TRBV30 and TRBJ2-5, with 12 bases identical to TRBD2. Germline CDR1 GTSNPN, CDR2 SVGIG (reference sequence). The V segment lost 3 bases and the J segment 1 base; nucleotides outside the gene matches: 6. The length of the CDR3 is 16 residues. For the CDR3, the DNA is TGTGCCTGGAGCCACGGACTAGCGGGGACCCAAGAGACCCAGTACTTC. Translated: CAWSHGLAGTQETQYF.

V and J are TRBV19 and TRBJ1-1; D is ambiguous. V was clipped by 7 bases and J by 1 base, with 13 bases between them. This CDR3 is 14 amino acids long. Germline CDR1 is LNHDA and CDR2 is SQIVND (reference sequence). The CDR3 coding sequence is TGTGCCAGTACTCCCCGACTCGGGAACACTGAAGCTTTCTTT. Translating gives CASTPRLGNTEAFF.

The CDR3 sequence is CASSETQGSTEAFF. CDR3 nucleotides: TGTGCCAGCAGCGAAACACAGGGAAGTACTGAAGCTTTCTTT. The genes are TRBV6-1 and TRBJ1-1; the D gene is possibly TRBD1 (6 bases). This CDR3 has 14 amino acids. The germline CDR1 and CDR2 sequences are MNHNS and SASEGT. V was shortened by 6 bases and J by 5 bases, with 16 bases between the two germline ends.

The V call is TRBV19, the J call TRBJ2-7; a weak D match, TRBD2 (5 bases). The CDR3 runs to 13 residues. Germline CDR1 is LNHDA and CDR2 is SQIVND (reference sequence). V lost 5 bases to trimming and J lost 7 bases, with 15 bases between them. The CDR3 coding sequence is TGTGCCAGTAGTGCTAGCCCCCTGCGGGAGCAGTACTTC. The encoded protein is CASSASPLREQYF.